Listed here are 4 T cell receptor beta chains from one sample, sequenced in a study of T cell repertoires in cytomegalovirus infection. MiXCR, run by TCRdb on the reads, gives a single entry per CDR3 protein. The sample has tens of thousands of distinct CDR3 sequences, under 25% seen once. These receptors have no known antigen. Here the sequenced sample was CD8+ T cells from cultured PBMCs, taken from culture after CMV antigen stimulation. The receptors shown here come from a human donor in good health (CMV status not recorded). Some clones in this sample may be carry-over from other donors' samples.

This clonotype was detected only a few times. This chain uses TRBV12-3 or TRBV12-4 with TRBJ1-5; TRBD1 aligns across 7 bases. This CDR3 contains 14 residues. The V gene end was trimmed by 7 bases and the J gene end by 6 bases; junction bases not matched to a gene: 9. CDR3 loop: CASTHNRGSQPQHF. The CDR3 region has the DNA TGTGCCAGCACCCATAACAGGGGAAGTCAGCCCCAGCATTTT.

This chain links TRBV7-4 with TRBJ2-1; possible D gene TRBD2, 6 bases. Trimming removed 1 base at V and 7 bases at J, with 11 bases between. Germline V gene sequence: CDR1 SGHVT, CDR2 SQSDAQ. The CDR3 consists of 14 residues. For the CDR3, the DNA is TGTGCCAGCAGCTTAGGGGGACTTGAAAATGAGCAGTTCTTC. It specifies CASSLGGLENEQFF.

This clonotype has a single count. The gene calls are TRBV4-1 and TRBJ2-3, with D possibly TRBD1 on 6 matching bases. The V end was cut by 0 bases, the J end by 7 bases, with 11 bases between. In germline, CDR1 is MGHRA, CDR2 YSYEKL. CDR3 size: 14 residues. CDR3 loop: CASSQDWDTYTQYF. Here the CDR3 DNA reads TGCGCCAGCAGCCAAGATTGGGACACCTATACGCAGTATTTT.

This clonotype has only a few counts. The rearrangement joins TRBV20-1 to TRBJ2-1; TRBD2 matches 7 bases. The CDR3 length is 16 residues. Trimming cost V 2 bases and J 0 bases; bases outside gene matches: 7. Germline V CDR1 and CDR2: DFQATT, SNEGSKA (reference sequence). CDR3 amino acids: CSARPERESSYNEQFF. The CDR3 nucleotides are TGCAGTGCTAGACCAGAGCGGGAAAGCTCCTACAATGAGCAGTTCTTC.